Listed below are T cell receptor beta chains from one sample, sequenced in a study of control samples from healthy donors and cancer patients. Some clones are missing from TCRdb's copy, which holds only in-frame ones; the method was immunoSEQ multiplex PCR. The sample lists some 76,000 clones, about nine tenths occurring once. Sequencing used PBMCs. Receptor source: a woman between 45 and 65 years old with colorectal cancer. Each CDR3 is given with its conserved first and last residue. D genes are given only for firm matches. Not every row has a clone size; where given, it reads once, few, many or a size class.

v_call: TRBV6-1; cdr3_length: 16; d_call: -; clone_size: -; j_call: TRBJ1-1; cdr3_nt: TGTGCCAGCAGTGAAGCCGGGGTAATGTTGAGGACTGAAGCTTTCTTT; cdr3_aa: CASSEAGVMLRTEAFF
v_call: TRBV19; cdr3_length: 15; d_call: -; clone_size: -; j_call: TRBJ1-2; cdr3_nt: TGTGCCAGTAGTGCCTGGGACCCTCTGCTAAATGGCTACACCTTC; cdr3_aa: CASSAWDPLLNGYTF
v_call: TRBV30; cdr3_length: 13; d_call: -; clone_size: -; j_call: TRBJ2-5; cdr3_nt: TGTGCCTGGAACCCGGGACCCCAAGAGACCCAGTACTTC; cdr3_aa: CAWNPGPQETQYF
v_call: TRBV7-3; cdr3_length: 19; d_call: TRBD2; clone_size: -; j_call: TRBJ2-3; cdr3_nt: TGTGCCAGCAGCTTAACGGGACTAGCGGGGGGGCGTAGCACAGATACGCAGTATTTT; cdr3_aa: CASSLTGLAGGRSTDTQYF
v_call: TRBV18; cdr3_length: 13; d_call: -; clone_size: -; j_call: TRBJ2-3; cdr3_nt: TGTGCCAGCTCACCACCACAGGGAGATACGCAGTATTTT; cdr3_aa: CASSPPQGDTQYF
v_call: TRBV2; cdr3_length: 17; d_call: TRBD2; clone_size: few; j_call: TRBJ2-3; cdr3_nt: TGTGCCAGCAGTGAAGTAGGGCTAGCGGGGGGCACAGATACGCAGTATTTT; cdr3_aa: CASSEVGLAGGTDTQYF
v_call: TRBV18; cdr3_length: 14; d_call: -; clone_size: -; j_call: TRBJ2-5; cdr3_nt: TGTGCCAGCTCCCTTGGACAGTTCGGGGAGACCCAGTACTTC; cdr3_aa: CASSLGQFGETQYF
v_call: TRBV28; cdr3_length: 16; d_call: -; clone_size: -; j_call: TRBJ1-2; cdr3_nt: TGTGCCAGCAGTCCGGGGGGCCAGGGGCCCATCTATGGCTACACCTTC; cdr3_aa: CASSPGGQGPIYGYTF
v_call: TRBV6-1; cdr3_length: 16; d_call: -; clone_size: once; j_call: TRBJ1-4; cdr3_nt: TGTGCCAGCAGTGGGAAACAGGGAGGTCCTAATGAAAAACTGTTTTTT; cdr3_aa: CASSGKQGGPNEKLFF
v_call: TRBV6-5; cdr3_length: 15; d_call: -; clone_size: -; j_call: TRBJ2-3; cdr3_nt: TGTGCCAGCAGTTACTCGCCTACGAGCACAGATACGCAGTATTTT; cdr3_aa: CASSYSPTSTDTQYF
v_call: TRBV6-1; cdr3_length: 16; d_call: -; clone_size: -; j_call: TRBJ1-6; cdr3_nt: TGTGCCAGCAGTGACCCCGGAGGGGGATGGGATTCACCCCTCCACTTT; cdr3_aa: CASSDPGGGWDSPLHF
v_call: TRBV28; cdr3_length: 13; d_call: -; clone_size: -; j_call: TRBJ1-2; cdr3_nt: TGTGCCAGCAGTAGGGGAGAGGGCTATGGCTACACCTTC; cdr3_aa: CASSRGEGYGYTF
v_call: TRBV3-1/TRBV3-2; cdr3_length: 13; d_call: -; clone_size: -; j_call: TRBJ2-1; cdr3_nt: TGTGCCAGCAGCCAAGAAACAGGGAGTGAGCAGTTCTTC; cdr3_aa: CASSQETGSEQFF
v_call: TRBV20-1; cdr3_length: 10; d_call: -; clone_size: -; j_call: TRBJ2-5; cdr3_nt: TGCAGTGCTGCTCGAGAGACCCAGTACTTC; cdr3_aa: CSAARETQYF
v_call: TRBV7-6; cdr3_length: 16; d_call: -; clone_size: -; j_call: TRBJ2-2; cdr3_nt: TGTGCCAGCAGCCCCTACCAGGACTCGAACACCGGGGAGCTGTTTTTT; cdr3_aa: CASSPYQDSNTGELFF
v_call: TRBV10-2; cdr3_length: 12; d_call: -; clone_size: -; j_call: TRBJ2-5; cdr3_nt: TGCGCCAGCAGTGAAACTCCTCGGGCCCAGTACTTC; cdr3_aa: CASSETPRAQYF
v_call: TRBV6-1; cdr3_length: 15; d_call: -; clone_size: -; j_call: TRBJ2-6; cdr3_nt: TGTGCCAGCAGTGAGCAACAGACTGGGGCCAACGTCCTGACTTTC; cdr3_aa: CASSEQQTGANVLTF
v_call: TRBV5-1; cdr3_length: 14; d_call: -; clone_size: -; j_call: TRBJ1-1; cdr3_nt: TGCGCCAGCAGCTTGGCCGAACAGAACACTGAAGCTTTCTTT; cdr3_aa: CASSLAEQNTEAFF
v_call: TRBV4-3; cdr3_length: 13; d_call: -; clone_size: -; j_call: TRBJ1-5; cdr3_nt: TGCGCCAGCAGCCAAGATCGGGATCAGCCCCAGCATTTT; cdr3_aa: CASSQDRDQPQHF
v_call: TRBV6-5; cdr3_length: 15; d_call: TRBD1; clone_size: -; j_call: TRBJ1-1; cdr3_nt: TGTGCCAGCAATCGACAGGGGGGTGGAAACACTGAAGCTTTCTTT; cdr3_aa: CASNRQGGGNTEAFF
v_call: TRBV5-5; cdr3_length: 15; d_call: TRBD2; clone_size: -; j_call: TRBJ2-3; cdr3_nt: TGTGCCAGCAGCTTGGGGCGCGGGGGGGTAGATACGCAGTATTTT; cdr3_aa: CASSLGRGGVDTQYF
v_call: TRBV7-8; cdr3_length: 13; d_call: -; clone_size: -; j_call: TRBJ1-1; cdr3_nt: TGTGCCAGCAGCTGGGGGGGGGCATCTGAAGCTTTCTTT; cdr3_aa: CASSWGGASEAFF
v_call: TRBV30; cdr3_length: 13; d_call: -; clone_size: -; j_call: TRBJ1-4; cdr3_nt: TGTGCCTGGAGCGAACAAAGGAATGAAAAACTGTTTTTT; cdr3_aa: CAWSEQRNEKLFF
v_call: TRBV27; cdr3_length: 15; d_call: -; clone_size: -; j_call: TRBJ1-3; cdr3_nt: TGTGCCAGCAGTTTAGCCAGGAACTCTGGAAACACCATATATTTT; cdr3_aa: CASSLARNSGNTIYF
v_call: TRBV18; cdr3_length: 13; d_call: -; clone_size: -; j_call: TRBJ2-1; cdr3_nt: TGTGCCAGCTCACCACCGACGGGGATGGAGCAGTTCTTC; cdr3_aa: CASSPPTGMEQFF
v_call: TRBV5-6; cdr3_length: 14; d_call: -; clone_size: -; j_call: TRBJ1-4; cdr3_nt: TGTGCCAGCAGCTTTGACAGGCTTAATGAAAAACTGTTTTTT; cdr3_aa: CASSFDRLNEKLFF
v_call: TRBV27; cdr3_length: 15; d_call: TRBD1; clone_size: -; j_call: TRBJ2-4; cdr3_nt: TGTGCCAGCAGTTTATTAGGGACAGGGGGAAACATTCAGTACTTC; cdr3_aa: CASSLLGTGGNIQYF
v_call: TRBV27; cdr3_length: 15; d_call: -; clone_size: -; j_call: TRBJ2-2; cdr3_nt: TGTGCCAGCATTCCATACTCAACGGGGACCGGGGAGCTGTTTTTT; cdr3_aa: CASIPYSTGTGELFF
v_call: TRBV9; cdr3_length: 15; d_call: -; clone_size: -; j_call: TRBJ2-3; cdr3_nt: TGTGCCAGCAGCGTAGTCGCGGCTAGCACAGATACGCAGTATTTT; cdr3_aa: CASSVVAASTDTQYF